The entry that follows covers one TCR beta chain sequence. The table came from immunoSEQ multiplex PCR; TCRdb's copy has only in-frame clones and leaves some out. The repertoire includes 85,000 to 95,000 clones, around 96% of them detected once, and about 0.39% sits in the top ten. The CDR3 extends over 12 amino acids. Looked up from germline, CDR1 is MDHEN and CDR2 is SYDVKM. With 6 bases clipped from V and 4 bases from J, the junction kept 1 base outside the gene matches. This sample was taken from a study of technical replicates of blood from a handful of donors. The sequencing sample was made of T cells isolated from PBMCs. The clonotype comes from a human donor in good health. This chain connects TRBV28 to TRBJ1-2; the match to TRBD1 covers 8 bases. The CDR3 DNA sequence: TGTGCCAGCAGCCAGGGGGCCTATGGCTACACCTTC. Amino acid sequence: CASSQGAYGYTF.